Listed below are T cell receptor beta chains from one sample, sequenced in a study of blood T cell repertoires in COVID-19. Generated by immunoSEQ multiplex PCR, the TCRdb table keeps only in-frame clones and is missing some. The sample includes approximately 90,000 clones, around 85% of them seen just once. The sample taken for sequencing was peripheral blood. These receptor sequences come from a man older than 75 with active or convalescent COVID-19. Each CDR3 is given with its conserved first and last residue. D genes are given only for firm matches. Expanded clones get a size class; other rows say once, few or many, or leave the size out.

d_call	v_call	j_call	clone_size	cdr3_nt	cdr3_aa
TRBD2	TRBV18	TRBJ2-1	NA	TGTGCCAGCTCACCGACTAGCGGGGGGTACTACAATGAGCAGTTCTTC	CASSPTSGGYYNEQFF
TRBD1	TRBV24-1	TRBJ2-5	once	TGTGCCACCAGTGATCCCGGACAGGGGGGGACCCAGTACTTC	CATSDPGQGGTQYF
NA	TRBV12-3/TRBV12-4	TRBJ1-1	NA	TGTGCCAGCAGTTACACAAGGGGCAGTGAAGCTTTCTTT	CASSYTRGSEAFF
NA	TRBV9	TRBJ1-6	NA	TGTGCCAGCAGCCCAACAGCGGGGGGTTGGAATTCACCCCTCCACTTT	CASSPTAGGWNSPLHF
TRBD1	TRBV7-9	TRBJ1-3	NA	TGTGCCAGCAGCCGACAGGGGCTCTCTGGAAACACCATATATTTT	CASSRQGLSGNTIYF
NA	TRBV4-1	TRBJ2-1	NA	TGCGCCAGCAGCCACACAGGCAATGAGCAGTTCTTC	CASSHTGNEQFF
TRBD1	TRBV19	TRBJ2-5	NA	TGTGCCAGTAGTACCCCCGGGACAGAACAAGAGACCCAGTACTTC	CASSTPGTEQETQYF
TRBD1	TRBV28	TRBJ2-5	NA	TGTGCCAGCAGTTTTGACAGGGGGGAAAGAGAGACCCAGTACTTC	CASSFDRGERETQYF
TRBD1	TRBV5-1	TRBJ2-1	NA	TGCGCCAGCAGCTACAGGACAGGGGCGGGGAATGAGCAGTTCTTC	CASSYRTGAGNEQFF
NA	TRBV5-4	TRBJ2-1	NA	TGTGCCAGCAGCTTGGGAGGTGACTCCCCCTACAATGAGCAGTTCTTC	CASSLGGDSPYNEQFF
NA	TRBV5-3	TRBJ2-7	NA	TGTGCCAGAAGCCTCTCGTACGAGCAGTACTTC	CARSLSYEQYF
NA	TRBV3-1/TRBV3-2	TRBJ1-6	few	TGTGCCAGCAGCCAAGTATCAGTGGTCAGCTCCTATAATTCACCCCTCCACTTT	CASSQVSVVSSYNSPLHF
NA	TRBV6-5	TRBJ1-4	NA	TGTGCCAGCAGCCCCCCAGGGAAACTAAATGAAAAACTGTTTTTT	CASSPPGKLNEKLFF
TRBD1	TRBV5-1	TRBJ2-2	NA	TGCGCCAGCAGCCGGGACAGGCAGGGGACCGGGGAGCTGTTTTTT	CASSRDRQGTGELFF
TRBD1	TRBV6-2/TRBV6-3	TRBJ1-2	few	TGTGCCAGCAGTTACCCCCCTCCGACAGGGCGATATGGCTACACCTTC	CASSYPPPTGRYGYTF
NA	TRBV5-6	TRBJ1-2	NA	TGTGCCAGCAGCCTTCGTCTCACAAGAATATTAAACTATGGCTACACCTTC	CASSLRLTRILNYGYTF
NA	TRBV7-9	TRBJ1-1	NA	TGTGTGGCGGCTGGAGTAAGGAACACTGAAGCTTTCTTT	CVAAGVRNTEAFF
TRBD1	TRBV2	TRBJ2-2	NA	TGTGCCCGACGGGACAGGACTAACACCGGGGAGCTGTTTTTT	CARRDRTNTGELFF
TRBD1	TRBV7-8	TRBJ2-7	NA	TGTGCCAGCAGCTTAGGGACAGGGAGAACCTACGAGCAGTACTTC	CASSLGTGRTYEQYF
NA	TRBV3-1/TRBV3-2	TRBJ1-3	NA	TGTGCCAGCAGCTTAGACGCCGGGATTCGAAAGGACACCATATATTTT	CASSLDAGIRKDTIYF
NA	TRBV19	TRBJ1-3	NA	TGTGCCAGTAGTTTCGCAGAAAGCTCTGGAAACACCATATATTTT	CASSFAESSGNTIYF
TRBD1	TRBV3-1/TRBV3-2	TRBJ1-2	NA	TGTGCCAGCAGCCAAGGGACAGGGACCTATGGCTACACCTTC	CASSQGTGTYGYTF
TRBD1	TRBV6-1	TRBJ1-6	NA	TGTGCCAGCAGTTCCGACAGGGGGGGCTCACCCCTCCACTTT	CASSSDRGGSPLHF
NA	TRBV4-3	TRBJ1-1	NA	TGCGCCAGCAGCCAAGATGTCAGACAGAACACTGAAGCTTTCTTT	CASSQDVRQNTEAFF
TRBD1	TRBV7-2	TRBJ2-3	NA	TGTGCCAGCCGGACAGGGGGGACAGATACGCAGTATTTT	CASRTGGTDTQYF
TRBD1	TRBV24-1	TRBJ2-1	NA	TGTGCCACCAGTGGGACGACAGGGGATGGTGGGCACAATGAGCAGTTCTTC	CATSGTTGDGGHNEQFF
NA	TRBV14	TRBJ1-2	NA	TGTGCCAGCAGCCAAGGGGTCAGGGGTAGTGGCTACACCTTC	CASSQGVRGSGYTF
NA	TRBV7-9	TRBJ1-1	few	TGTGCCAGCAGCCTTGCGGGGGGCGGTGGAGCTTTCTTT	CASSLAGGGGAFF
NA	TRBV30	TRBJ1-6	few	TGTGCCTGGAGGCCTTATCAGAACTATAATTCACCCCTCCACTTT	CAWRPYQNYNSPLHF
NA	TRBV16	TRBJ1-2	once	TGTGCCAGCAGCCAATCAACACAGCGGACTAATGGCTACACCTTC	CASSQSTQRTNGYTF
TRBD1	TRBV3-1/TRBV3-2	TRBJ1-5	NA	TGTGCCAGCAGCCAAGGGGGACAGGGTTTTGAGCCCCAGCATTTT	CASSQGGQGFEPQHF
NA	TRBV10-3	TRBJ2-7	NA	TGTGCCATCAGGGCTGAACAGGGCTACGAGCAGTACTTC	CAIRAEQGYEQYF
TRBD2	TRBV6-5	TRBJ2-5	NA	TGTGCCAGCAGCGGGGGGGGTTCAGAGACCCAGTACTTC	CASSGGGSETQYF
TRBD1	TRBV13	TRBJ2-1	NA	TGTGCCAGCAGCTCTAACAGGGGCCCATACAATGAGCAGTTCTTC	CASSSNRGPYNEQFF
NA	TRBV5-1	TRBJ1-4	NA	TGCGCCAGCAGCTTAGGCGGTGGGGGGGAAAAACTGTTTTTT	CASSLGGGGEKLFF
NA	TRBV5-1	TRBJ2-1	NA	TGCGCCAGCAGCCTACAGGCGAGCTCCTACAATGAGCAGTTCTTC	CASSLQASSYNEQFF
NA	TRBV9	TRBJ2-6	NA	TGTGCCAGCAGCCCGTACTCTGGGGCCAACGTCCTGACTTTC	CASSPYSGANVLTF
TRBD2	TRBV11-3	TRBJ2-1	NA	TGTGCCAGCAGCAAAGCCGGGGGGTCCTACAATGAGCAGTTCTTC	CASSKAGGSYNEQFF
TRBD1	TRBV11-2	TRBJ2-1	NA	TGTGCCAGCAGCTTGACCGGGACAGGGCCCTACAATGAGCAGTTCTTC	CASSLTGTGPYNEQFF
NA	TRBV2	TRBJ1-6	NA	TGTGCCAGCAGTGAAAACAGGGAGAGTTCACCCCTCCACTTT	CASSENRESSPLHF
TRBD1	TRBV9	TRBJ1-2	NA	TGTGCCAGCAGAGGGACAGGGGGTTTCGGCTACACCTTC	CASRGTGGFGYTF
TRBD1	TRBV3-1/TRBV3-2	TRBJ2-7	NA	TGTGCCAGCAGCCAAGCTTGGGACAGAGCCTACGAGCAGTACTTC	CASSQAWDRAYEQYF
TRBD1	TRBV19	TRBJ2-3	NA	TGTGCCAGTAGTACGGACAGGGGGCCTCCAGATACGCAGTATTTT	CASSTDRGPPDTQYF
NA	TRBV6-5	TRBJ1-3	NA	TGTGCCAGCCGGGACACGGCTGGAAACACCATATATTTT	CASRDTAGNTIYF
TRBD1	TRBV7-2	TRBJ1-2	NA	TGTGCCAGCACTTATTCGGGGACAGGGGACTACACCTTC	CASTYSGTGDYTF
TRBD1	TRBV19	TRBJ2-3	NA	TGTGCCAGTGGTCGACAGGGGTCGGCACAATATACGCAGTATTTT	CASGRQGSAQYTQYF
TRBD1	TRBV6-2/TRBV6-3	TRBJ1-2	NA	TGTGCCAGCAGTTACTCCCCCGGGACAGGCAAGCCTGGCTACACCTTC	CASSYSPGTGKPGYTF
TRBD1	TRBV5-1	TRBJ1-2	NA	TGCGCCAGCAGTCCCGGGACAGGAGGTGGCTACACCTTC	CASSPGTGGGYTF
TRBD1	TRBV15	TRBJ1-4	many	TGTGCCACCAGCCCCGAGACAGGGGGCCTGGGAAAACTGTTTTTT	CATSPETGGLGKLFF